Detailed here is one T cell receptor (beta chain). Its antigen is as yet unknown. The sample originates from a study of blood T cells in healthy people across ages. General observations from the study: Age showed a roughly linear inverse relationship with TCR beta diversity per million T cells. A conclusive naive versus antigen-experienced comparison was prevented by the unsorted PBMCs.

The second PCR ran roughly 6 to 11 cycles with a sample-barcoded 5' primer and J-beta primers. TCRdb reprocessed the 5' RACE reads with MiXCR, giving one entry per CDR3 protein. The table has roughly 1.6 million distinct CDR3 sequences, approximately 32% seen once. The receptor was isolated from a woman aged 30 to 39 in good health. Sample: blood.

CDR3 amino acids: CATSRDSLAGENEQFF. CDR3 DNA sequence: TGTGCCACCAGCAGAGATTCCCTAGCGGGGGAAAATGAGCAGTTCTTC. J is TRBJ2-1 and V is TRBV15; 10 bases fit TRBD2. Per germline, CDR1 LNHNV and CDR2 YYDKDF (reference sequence). The CDR3 has 16 amino acids. V lost 0 bases, J lost 7 bases, and 6 bases stayed unmatched.